These 29 T cell receptor beta chains came from one sample sequenced in a study of T cells after yellow fever vaccination. TCRdb analysed the 5' RACE reads with MiXCR anew, one entry per CDR3 protein. Of 240,000 or so distinct CDR3 sequences listed, less than 9% are singletons. This specimen consisted of CD4+ T cells sorted from PBMCs, obtained 15 days after the yellow fever booster vaccination. The receptors shown here come from a man younger than 45 who received the YFV17D yellow fever vaccine.

This clonotype has a count of ten or more. The chain joins TRBV9 to TRBJ2-2; D is unclear. The germline gives CDR1 SGDLS, CDR2 YYNGEE. Trimming removed 3 bases from V and 4 bases from J, with 7 bases in between. The CDR3 is 13 amino acids. The CDR3 DNA reads TGTGCCAGCAGCGCAACGGTCACCGGGGAGCTGTTTTTT. Translating it yields CASSATVTGELFF.

The table lists this clonotype with a few counts. V usage is TRBV20-1 and J usage is TRBJ2-1; D perhaps matches TRBD2 (6 bases). Germline loops: CDR1 DFQATT, CDR2 SNEGSKA (reference sequence). Trimming shortened V by 1 base and J by 9 bases, and 10 bases separated the two germline ends. The CDR3 has 12 amino acids. DNA of the CDR3: TGCAGTGCTAGAGGGCAGGAGGGTGAGCAGTTCTTC. It encodes CSARGQEGEQFF.

This clonotype showed up many times. The rearrangement uses TRBV6-2 or TRBV6-3 and TRBJ2-1; no firm D call. CDR1 is MNHEY and CDR2 is SVGEGT in the germline V gene. V lost 4 bases and J lost 7, with 14 bases in between. The CDR3 runs 14 residues. CDR3 region: CASSLNSVGNEQFF. The CDR3, as DNA: TGTGCCAGCAGTTTAAACAGTGTTGGTAATGAGCAGTTCTTC.

This clonotype was observed many times. The chain joins TRBV20-1 to TRBJ2-4; TRBD1 is a possible D gene (6 bases). The CDR3 consists of 14 residues. CDR1 DFQATT and CDR2 SNEGSKA come from the germline V gene (reference sequence). V shed 1 base and J shed 7 bases, with 14 bases lying between them. This chain's CDR3 is CSARVSGTRNIQYF. CDR3 sequence (DNA): TGCAGTGCTAGAGTTAGTGGGACAAGGAACATTCAGTACTTC.

The sample holds one count of this clonotype. A much larger clonotype is one base distant, so this may be a read error. The chain carries TRBV7-9 and TRBJ2-1; D is uncertain. Germline CDR1 SEHNR, CDR2 FQNEAQ (reference sequence). V was clipped by 8 bases and J by 6 bases, with 14 bases between them. The CDR3 consists of 13 residues. In nucleotides, the CDR3 is TGTGCCAGCGGTACACCCGGGTGCAATGAGCAGTTCTTC. It yields the protein CASGTPGCNEQFF.

This clonotype was recorded many times. The chain has TRBV7-9 and TRBJ2-3; D is undetermined. CDR3 length: 10 residues. Germline lookup yields CDR1 SEHNR and CDR2 FQNEAQ (reference sequence). The V end lost 7 bases, the J end lost 5 bases, and 4 bases lay between the germline ends. CDR3 in amino acids: CASNGDTQYF. CDR3 bases: TGTGCCAGCAACGGAGATACGCAGTATTTT.

This clonotype turned up a few times. The chain couples TRBV19 to TRBJ2-2; D remains unclear. Trimming took 7 bases from V and 4 from J, leaving 16 bases between them. The CDR3 spans 15 residues. Germline loops: CDR1 LNHDA, CDR2 SQIVND (reference sequence). The DNA of the CDR3 is TGTGCCAGTAATTTAAGGGCGCGGAGCACCGGGGAGCTGTTTTTT. It yields the protein CASNLRARSTGELFF.

This clonotype was detected only a few times. V and J are TRBV20-1 and TRBJ2-7; TRBD2 matches 15 bases. Germline CDR1 reads DFQATT; CDR2 reads SNEGSKA (reference sequence). Unmatched junction bases numbered 5, after V lost 5 bases and J lost 6 bases. The CDR3 is 14 residues long. The CDR3 reads CSAWTSGRVGEQYF. In nucleotides, the CDR3 is TGCAGTGCTTGGACTAGCGGGAGGGTGGGCGAGCAGTACTTC.

This clonotype was detected only a few times. The V and J genes are TRBV4-3 and TRBJ2-7; D possibly corresponds to TRBD2 (6 bases). In germline, CDR1 is LGHNA, CDR2 YSLEER. The V end was cut by 4 bases, the J end by 3 bases, with 13 bases between. CDR3 length equals 14 residues. In nucleotides, the CDR3 is TGCGCCAGCAGCCCCGGTCCCGGGGGCTACGAGCAGTACTTC. This codes for CASSPGPGGYEQYF.

The chain carries TRBV20-1 and TRBJ2-1; D is possibly TRBD1 (5 bases). CDR1 is DFQATT, CDR2 SNEGSKA, per germline (reference sequence). The CDR3 sequence is 13 residues long. Trimming took 3 bases from V and 10 from J, leaving 16 bases between them. The CDR3 sequence is CSARTQVFKEQFF. CDR3 DNA: TGCAGTGCTAGGACACAGGTCTTCAAAGAGCAGTTCTTC.

This clonotype was seen at least ten times. The rearrangement joins TRBV20-1 to TRBJ2-3; 7 positions agree with TRBD1. J gave up 8 bases and V 2 bases, and 13 bases lay outside the gene matches. The CDR3 is 15 amino acids. Germline loops: CDR1 DFQATT, CDR2 SNEGSKA (reference sequence). CDR3 DNA: TGCAGTGCTAGATTGAGACAGGGAAGATTAGGTACGCAGTATTTT. Its protein is CSARLRQGRLGTQYF.

The chain combines TRBV5-1 with TRBJ2-1; D unresolved. The CDR3 sequence is 13 residues long. V lost 2 bases and J lost 5, with 8 bases in between. Germline CDR1 reads SGHRS; CDR2 reads YFSETQ. The CDR3 DNA reads as TGCGCCAGCAGCTTCCGGGCAAACAATGAGCAGTTCTTC. It yields the protein CASSFRANNEQFF.

Ten or more counts support this clonotype. J is TRBJ1-2 and V is TRBV16; D is undetermined. Trimming removed 5 bases from V and 3 bases from J, with 10 bases in between. CDR3 length: 13 residues. CDR1 is KGHSY, CDR2 FQNENV, per germline. The CDR3 spells CASSTFVYYGYTF. CDR3 nucleotides: TGTGCCAGCAGCACCTTTGTGTACTATGGCTACACCTTC.

The V and J genes are TRBV7-8 and TRBJ2-5; TRBD2 agrees at 7 bases. CDR3 length: 13 amino acids. Germline V gene lookup returns CDR1 SGHVS and CDR2 FQNEAQ. V gave up 7 bases and J gave up 5 bases; unmatched junction bases: 7. The CDR3 DNA reads as TGTGCCAGCAACGCGGGGGTGTTGGAGACCCAGTACTTC. Protein sequence: CASNAGVLETQYF.

V usage is TRBV4-2 and J usage is TRBJ1-6; D is possibly TRBD1 (5 bases). Germline V gene data show CDR1 as LGHNA and CDR2 as YNFKEQ. The CDR3 has 13 amino acids. The germline V and J ends were trimmed by 1 base and 10 bases, with 8 bases remaining between them. This chain's CDR3 is CASSQAGDSPLHF. DNA of the CDR3: TGTGCCAGCAGCCAAGCTGGGGACTCACCCCTCCACTTT.

V usage is TRBV24-1 and J usage is TRBJ2-1; 7 nucleotides agree with TRBD2. This CDR3 contains 17 residues. CDR1 and CDR2 from the germline V gene are KGHDR and SFDVKD. CDR3 coding DNA: TGTGGCGCCTTTGATTTCTCCTCGGGGGGCTCCTACAATGAGCAGTTCTTC. Amino acid sequence: CGAFDFSSGGSYNEQFF.

This clonotype came up a few times. The rearrangement joins TRBV28 to TRBJ1-5, with D maybe TRBD1 (5 bases). Germline-derived CDR1 and CDR2 are MDHEN and SYDVKM. This CDR3 contains 13 residues. CDR3: CATNRFGNQPQHF. The CDR3, as DNA: TGTGCAACCAACAGGTTCGGCAATCAGCCCCAGCATTTT.

This clonotype turned up a few times. V and J are TRBV20-1 and TRBJ2-1, with TRBD2 matching over 8 bases. Germline assignment: CDR1 DFQATT and CDR2 SNEGSKA (reference sequence). This CDR3 region has 12 residues. V lost 7 bases and J lost 3; bases outside the gene matches: 2. The CDR3 DNA sequence: TGCAGTGAAGGGACTAGCTACAATGAGCAGTTCTTC. This codes for CSEGTSYNEQFF.

V and J are TRBV29-1 and TRBJ2-1; 15 positions match TRBD2. The V and J ends lost 6 bases and 9 bases, in that order; junction bases with no gene match: 3. Germline V gives CDR1 SQVTM, CDR2 ANQGSEA. The CDR3 totals 13 residues. CDR3 amino acids: CSVRGLAGGEQFF. The DNA of the CDR3 is TGCAGCGTCCGGGGACTAGCGGGAGGTGAGCAGTTCTTC.

This chain joins TRBV5-5 and TRBJ2-5; 7 nucleotides align to TRBD2. V shed 0 bases, J shed 5 bases, and the junction held 7 bases outside the gene matches. Germline CDR1 and CDR2: SGHKS and YYEKEE (reference sequence). The CDR3 is 15 amino acids. Here the CDR3 reads CASSLGAGRDETQYF. The CDR3, as DNA: TGTGCCAGCAGCTTGGGTGCGGGGAGGGACGAGACCCAGTACTTC. The whole variable domain, filled in from reference TRBV5-5 and TRBJ2-5, reads DAGVTQSPTHLIKTRGQQVTLRCSPISGHKSVSWYQQVLGQGPQFIFQYYEKEERGRGNFPDRFSARQFPNYSSELNVNALLLGDSALYLCASSLGAGRDETQYFGPGTRLLVL.

This clonotype was seen at least ten times. The chain links TRBV7-9 to TRBJ2-5; 8 positions agree with TRBD1. The CDR3 loop spans 14 amino acids. Germline CDR1 SEHNR, CDR2 FQNEAQ (reference sequence). With V trimmed by 5 bases and J by 6 bases, 8 bases remained unmatched. CDR3 bases: TGTGCCAGCAGCATCAGACAGGGGTCAAAGACCCAGTACTTC. Translated, it gives CASSIRQGSKTQYF.

V gene TRBV21-1 combines with J gene TRBJ2-7; the table gives TRBD2 as D, unverified against the DNA. TRBV21-1 is a documented pseudogene. The CDR3 totals 17 residues. Here the CDR3 reads CASSKVGQAGGGYEQYF. The CDR3 bases are TGTGCCAGCAGCAAAGTAGGACAAGCGGGAGGAGGTTACGAGCAGTACTTC.

For this clonotype: A much larger clonotype is one base distant, so this may be a read error. The rearrangement links TRBV24-1 to TRBJ2-3; D uncertain. The germline V and J ends were trimmed by 4 bases and 2 bases, with 3 bases remaining between them. The CDR3 contains 12 residues. CDR1 and CDR2 from the germline V gene are KGHDR and SFDVKD. The DNA for the CDR3 is TGTGCCACCAGTGACTACACAGATACGCAGTATTTT. This codes for CATSDYTDTQYF.

The table lists this clonotype with a few counts. The chain couples TRBV5-4 to TRBJ2-1; TRBD2 agrees at 10 bases. The V gene's germline CDR1 is SGHNT and CDR2 YYREEE (reference sequence). This CDR3 comprises 16 residues. Trimming took 3 bases from V and 6 from J; bases not matched to a gene: 9. For the CDR3, the DNA is TGTGCCAGCAGCTACGAGCGAGCGGGAGGGGGCAATGAGCAGTTCTTC. This codes for CASSYERAGGGNEQFF.

The chain has TRBV7-2 and TRBJ1-5; D remains unclear. Trimming took 1 base from V and 1 from J, leaving 5 bases between them. The CDR3 has 14 amino acids. The V gene's germline CDR1 is SGHTA and CDR2 FQGNSA. CDR3 amino acids: CASSLGWSNQPQHF. The CDR3 DNA follows: TGTGCCAGCAGCTTAGGGTGGAGCAATCAGCCCCAGCATTTT.

This clonotype has a count of ten or more. The V and J genes are TRBV20-1 and TRBJ1-5; TRBD1 is a possible D gene (6 bases). V was clipped by 7 bases and J by 3 bases, with 10 bases between them. This CDR3 is built from 12 residues. Looked up from germline, CDR1 is DFQATT and CDR2 is SNEGSKA (reference sequence). This CDR3 reads CSVGQNNQPQHF. The CDR3 DNA is TGCAGTGTCGGACAGAACAATCAGCCCCAGCATTTT.

CDR3 sequence (DNA): TGTGCCAGCAGACCCGACAGGGGTACTGGCACTGAAGCTTTCTTT. Translation: CASRPDRGTGTEAFF. J is TRBJ1-1 and V is TRBV12-3 or TRBV12-4; 8 bases agree with TRBD1. V lost 6 bases and J lost 4; bases outside the gene matches: 10. The length of the CDR3 is 15 residues.

This clonotype was seen at least ten times. The chain carries TRBV20-1 and TRBJ2-1, with 9 bases that match TRBD2. The CDR3 totals 16 residues. Germline CDR1 and CDR2: DFQATT and SNEGSKA (reference sequence). Unmatched junction bases numbered 18, after V lost 6 bases and J lost 9 bases. CDR3 sequence reads: CSARRGAGGPDSEQFF. CDR3 DNA sequence: TGCAGTGCCAGAAGGGGGGCGGGAGGGCCAGATAGTGAGCAGTTCTTC.

The CDR3 here is CASSLDPVRQPQHF. As DNA, the CDR3 is TGTGCCAGCAGCTTAGACCCAGTCCGGCAGCCCCAGCATTTT. V is TRBV11-2 and J is TRBJ1-5; the D is unclear. Germline V CDR1 and CDR2: SGHAT, FQNNGV. The CDR3 totals 14 residues. The V end lost 0 bases, the J end lost 7 bases, and 10 bases lay between the germline ends.